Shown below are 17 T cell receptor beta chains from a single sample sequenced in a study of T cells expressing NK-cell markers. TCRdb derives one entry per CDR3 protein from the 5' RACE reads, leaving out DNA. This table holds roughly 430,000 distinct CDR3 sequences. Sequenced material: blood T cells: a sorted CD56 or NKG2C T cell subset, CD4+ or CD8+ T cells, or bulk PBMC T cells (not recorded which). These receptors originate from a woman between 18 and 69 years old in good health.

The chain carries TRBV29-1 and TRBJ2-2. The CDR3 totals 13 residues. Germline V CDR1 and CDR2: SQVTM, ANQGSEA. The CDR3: CSVYSSNTGELFF.

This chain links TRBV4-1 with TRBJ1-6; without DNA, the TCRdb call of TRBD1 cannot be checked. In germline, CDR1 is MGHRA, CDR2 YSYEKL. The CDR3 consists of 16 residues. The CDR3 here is CASSQDRQGSYSPLHF.

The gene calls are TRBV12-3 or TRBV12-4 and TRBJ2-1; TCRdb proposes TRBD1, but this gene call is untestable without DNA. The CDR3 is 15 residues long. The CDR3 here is CASSLGLATPNEQFF.

This CDR3 is CASSLEGLASYGYTF. The rearrangement uses TRBV7-9 and TRBJ1-2. From germline, CDR1 is SEHNR and CDR2 FQNEAQ (reference sequence). This CDR3 contains 15 residues. Full variable domain (outside the CDR3, taken from reference TRBV7-9 and TRBJ1-2): DTGVSQNPRHKITKRGQNVTFRCDPISEHNRLYWYRQTLGQGPEFLTYFQNEAQLEKSRLLSDRFSAERPKGSFSTLEIQRTEQGDSAMYLCASSLEGLASYGYTFGSGTRLTVV.

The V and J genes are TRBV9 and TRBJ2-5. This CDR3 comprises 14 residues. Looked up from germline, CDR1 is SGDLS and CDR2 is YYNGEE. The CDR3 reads CASSVGSFQETQYF.

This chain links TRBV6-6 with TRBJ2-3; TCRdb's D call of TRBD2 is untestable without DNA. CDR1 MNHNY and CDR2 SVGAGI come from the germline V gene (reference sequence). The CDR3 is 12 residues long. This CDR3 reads CASSQPGLTQYF.

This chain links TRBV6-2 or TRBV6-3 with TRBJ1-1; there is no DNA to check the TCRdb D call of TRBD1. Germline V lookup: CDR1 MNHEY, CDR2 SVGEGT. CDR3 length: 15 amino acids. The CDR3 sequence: CASRIKGGLNTEAFF.

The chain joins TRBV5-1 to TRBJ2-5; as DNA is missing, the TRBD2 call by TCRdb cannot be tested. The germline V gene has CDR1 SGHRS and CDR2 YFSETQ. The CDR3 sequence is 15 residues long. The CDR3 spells CASSLSASGQETQYF. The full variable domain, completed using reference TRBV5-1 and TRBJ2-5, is KAGVTQTPRYLIKTRGQQVTLSCSPISGHRSVSWYQQTPGQGLQFLFEYFSETQRNKGNFPGRFSGRQFSNSRSEMNVSTLELGDSALYLCASSLSASGQETQYFGPGTRLLVL.

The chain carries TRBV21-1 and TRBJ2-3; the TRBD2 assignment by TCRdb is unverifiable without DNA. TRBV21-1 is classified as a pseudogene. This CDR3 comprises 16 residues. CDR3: CASSKSTQVCGDTQYF.

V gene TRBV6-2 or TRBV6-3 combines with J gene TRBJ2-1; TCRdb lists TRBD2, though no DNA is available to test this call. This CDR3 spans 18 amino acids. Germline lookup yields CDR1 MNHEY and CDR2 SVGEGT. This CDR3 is CASSYNLAGGHSYNEQFF.

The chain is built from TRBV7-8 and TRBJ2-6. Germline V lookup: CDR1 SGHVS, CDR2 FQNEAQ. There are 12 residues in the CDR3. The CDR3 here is CATDSGANVLTF.

The CDR3 here is CASSMMPTGGNIQYF. The chain carries TRBV19 and TRBJ2-4; absent DNA, TCRdb's TRBD1 call cannot be checked. CDR1 and CDR2 (germline): LNHDA, SQIVND (reference sequence). The CDR3 totals 15 residues.

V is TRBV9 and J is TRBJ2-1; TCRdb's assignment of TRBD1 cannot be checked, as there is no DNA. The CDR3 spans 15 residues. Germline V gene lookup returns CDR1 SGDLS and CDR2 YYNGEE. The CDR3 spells CASSGGTYSYNEQFF. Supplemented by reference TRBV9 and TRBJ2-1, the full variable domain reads DSGVTQTPKHLITATGQRVTLRCSPRSGDLSVYWYQQSLDQGLQFLIQYYNGEERAKGNILERFSAQQFPDLHSELNLSSLELGDSALYFCASSGGTYSYNEQFFGPGTRLTVL.

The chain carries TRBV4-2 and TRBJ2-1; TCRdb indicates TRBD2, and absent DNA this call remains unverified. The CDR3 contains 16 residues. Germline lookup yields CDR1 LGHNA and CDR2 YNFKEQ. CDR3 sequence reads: CASSPAPGLGGSEQFF.

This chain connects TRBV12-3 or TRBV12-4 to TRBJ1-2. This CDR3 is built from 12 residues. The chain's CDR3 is CASGTEAYGYTF.

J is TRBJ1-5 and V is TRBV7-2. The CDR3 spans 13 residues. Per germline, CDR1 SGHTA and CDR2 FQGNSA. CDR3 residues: CASSFPGEQPQHF. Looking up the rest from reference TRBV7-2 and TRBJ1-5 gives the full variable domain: GAGVSQSPSNKVTEKGKDVELRCDPISGHTALYWYRQSLGQGLEFLIYFQGNSAPDKSGLPSDRFSAERTGGSVSTLTIQRTQQEDSAVYLCASSFPGEQPQHFGDGTRLSIL.

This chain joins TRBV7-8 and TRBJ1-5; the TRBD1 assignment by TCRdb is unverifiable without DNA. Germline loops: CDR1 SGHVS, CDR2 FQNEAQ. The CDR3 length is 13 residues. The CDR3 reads CASSLEGQGPQHF.